These 21 T cell receptor beta chains were all obtained from the same sample, sequenced in a study of CD8+ T cells in alopecia areata. It was cDNA, reverse transcribed from extracted RNA, that served as the sequencing template. Assay used: immunoSEQ multiplex PCR; TCRdb lists only in-frame clones, some missing. In the table there are under 250,000 clones, around 62% of which are singletons. The material was CD4+ T cells sorted from blood, obtained at week 0. The receptor source for this set is a human donor with alopecia areata.

The chain uses TRBV4-1 and TRBJ1-4; D ambiguous. CDR1 and CDR2 (germline): MGHRA, YSYEKL. The CDR3 runs 12 residues. The V and J ends lost 2 bases and 8 bases respectively, with 6 bases between them. The CDR3 loop is CASSQPWEKLFF. CDR3 nucleotides: TGCGCCAGCAGCCAACCGTGGGAAAAACTGTTTTTT.

This chain links TRBV7-9 with TRBJ1-1; no clear D gene. Deletions cut 2 bases from V and 0 bases from J, with 7 bases between. CDR1 is SEHNR, CDR2 FQNEAQ, per germline (reference sequence). This CDR3 has 14 residues. The CDR3 sequence is CASSLNRMNTEAFF. CDR3 bases: TGTGCCAGCAGCTTAAATAGAATGAACACTGAAGCTTTCTTT.

V is TRBV10-1 and J is TRBJ2-7; tentative D call: TRBD2 (6 bases). Germline V CDR1 and CDR2: WNHNN, SYGVQD (reference sequence). V lost 3 bases to trimming and J lost 6 bases, with 18 bases between them. The CDR3 sequence is 15 residues long. CDR3 region: CASSDPGGTDSEQYF. In DNA, the CDR3 is TGCGCCAGCAGTGACCCAGGAGGGACCGACAGCGAGCAGTACTTC.

This clone was counted many times. This chain joins TRBV30 and TRBJ1-2, with D unclear. CDR3 length: 12 residues. V dropped 0 bases and J dropped 8 bases, with 10 bases sitting between them. Germline loops: CDR1 GTSNPN, CDR2 SVGIG (reference sequence). The DNA for the CDR3 is TGTGCCTGGAGTGTACAGTCGGGGGGCTACACCTTC. It is translated as CAWSVQSGGYTF.

The chain couples TRBV7-9 to TRBJ1-4; D is perhaps TRBD1 (5 bases). The CDR3 length is 15 residues. Trimming left V 4 bases short and J 5 bases short, with 14 bases between. From germline, CDR1 is SEHNR and CDR2 FQNEAQ (reference sequence). This CDR3 reads CASSSPGRINEKLFF. CDR3 in DNA: TGTGCCAGCAGCTCGCCGGGACGGATAAATGAAAAACTGTTTTTT.

There are a few counts of this clone. The gene calls are TRBV29-1 and TRBJ2-1; TRBD1 might be the D (6 bases). The CDR3 is made up of 15 amino acids. Germline V lookup: CDR1 SQVTM, CDR2 ANQGSEA. The CDR3 nucleotides are TGCAGTGGAGTCGGACAGACCAGGAGGATCAATGAGCAGTTCTTC. Translated, it gives CSGVGQTRRINEQFF.

The genes are TRBV6-5 and TRBJ1-2, with unresolved D. This CDR3 contains 15 residues. Germline CDR1 is MNHEY and CDR2 is SVGAGI. With 6 bases removed from V and 1 base from J, the gap between germline ends came to 15 bases. In DNA form, the CDR3 reads TGTGCCAGCAGGTTTCCCGGGTCTGGTAACTATGGCTACACCTTC. The encoded protein is CASRFPGSGNYGYTF.

The chain is built from TRBV5-1 and TRBJ2-5; 9 bases line up with TRBD1. The germline gives CDR1 SGHRS, CDR2 YFSETQ. The CDR3 covers 14 residues. J was trimmed by 4 bases and V by 2 bases; bases with no gene match: 3. The CDR3 nucleotides read TGCGCCAGCAGCTTACAGGGGGCCGGAGAGACCCAGTACTTC. Amino acids: CASSLQGAGETQYF.

This clone was detected a few times. The V gene is TRBV29-1, the J gene TRBJ2-3, with 9 bases matching TRBD1. J gave up 3 bases and V 6 bases, and 4 bases lay outside the gene matches. Germline V gives CDR1 SQVTM, CDR2 ANQGSEA. There are 13 residues in the CDR3. The CDR3: CSVGGQGTDTQYF. In DNA, the CDR3 is TGCAGCGTGGGGGGACAGGGAACAGATACGCAGTATTTT.

V usage is TRBV28 and J usage is TRBJ1-6; D is unresolved. The germline V gene encodes CDR1 MDHEN and CDR2 SYDVKM. Trimming left V 8 bases short and J 0 bases short, with 5 bases between. There are 13 residues in the CDR3. The CDR3 region has the DNA TGTGCCAGCCACGACTCCTATAATTCACCCCTCCACTTT. The encoded protein is CASHDSYNSPLHF.

The CDR3, as DNA: TGTGCCTGGAGGGATTCGGGGCAGGGGTATAACACTGAAGCTTTCTTT. This gives the protein CAWRDSGQGYNTEAFF. This chain joins TRBV30 and TRBJ1-1; D possibly corresponds to TRBD1 (6 bases). Germline lookup yields CDR1 GTSNPN and CDR2 SVGIG (reference sequence). The CDR3 has 16 amino acids. Trimming left V 3 bases short and J 2 bases short, with 19 bases between.

V and J are TRBV30 and TRBJ2-1; maybe TRBD1 (5 bases). CDR1 is GTSNPN and CDR2 is SVGIG in the germline V gene (reference sequence). Trimming took 4 bases from V and 4 from J, leaving 14 bases between them. The CDR3 extends over 14 amino acids. CDR3 DNA sequence: TGTGCCTGGAAGGGGCTAGGTCTGTACAATGAGCAGTTCTTC. This translates into CAWKGLGLYNEQFF. Variable domain in full (rest from reference TRBV30 and TRBJ2-1): SQTIHQWPATLVQPVGSPLSLECTVEGTSNPNLYWYRQAAGRGLQLLFYSVGIGQISSEVPQNLSASRPQDRQFILSSKKLLLSDSGFYLCAWKGLGLYNEQFFGPGTRLTVL.

This chain joins TRBV6-1 and TRBJ2-1; D perhaps matches TRBD2 (6 bases). Trimming left V 7 bases short and J 2 bases short, with 9 bases between. CDR3 length: 13 residues. The V gene's germline CDR1 is MNHNS and CDR2 SASEGT. Written as DNA, the CDR3 is TGTGCCAGCACTGGCGGGGCCTACAATGAGCAGTTCTTC. Translated, it gives CASTGGAYNEQFF.

The chain couples TRBV29-1 to TRBJ2-4; 7 bases match TRBD1. CDR1 SQVTM and CDR2 ANQGSEA come from the germline V gene. The CDR3 is 14 amino acids. V lost 8 bases, J lost 2 bases, and 9 bases stayed unmatched. CDR3 nucleotides: TGCAGCTTCCAACAGGGGTCGACCAAAAACATTCAGTACTTC. Translation gives CSFQQGSTKNIQYF.

The chain has TRBV5-6 and TRBJ2-7; D tentatively reads TRBD1 or TRBD2 (5 bases each). The CDR3 extends over 17 amino acids. The germline V gene has CDR1 SGHDT and CDR2 YYEEEE. V was clipped by 1 base and J by 0 bases, with 17 bases between them. The CDR3 sequence is CASSLRQGPSPSYEQYF. The CDR3 nucleotides are TGTGCCAGCAGCTTGAGGCAGGGACCCTCCCCCTCCTACGAGCAGTACTTC.

J is TRBJ2-7 and V is TRBV5-1; 9 positions match TRBD1. Germline V lookup: CDR1 SGHRS, CDR2 YFSETQ. There are 14 residues in the CDR3. V lost 4 bases to trimming and J lost 7 bases; unmatched junction nucleotides: 9. CDR3 protein: CASSPRTGAGEQYF. The DNA for the CDR3 is TGCGCCAGCAGCCCGAGGACAGGGGCCGGAGAGCAGTACTTC.

The V call is TRBV29-1, the J call TRBJ2-2, with D hard to call. Per germline, CDR1 SQVTM and CDR2 ANQGSEA. The V gene lost 4 bases and the J gene lost 6 bases, with 12 bases spanning the gap. This CDR3 region has 13 residues. The CDR3 nucleotides are TGCAGCGTTGGGAAACTAACTTCCGGGGAGCTGTTTTTT. It encodes CSVGKLTSGELFF.

The chain recombines TRBV7-3 with TRBJ2-3; 8 positions match TRBD1. Per germline, CDR1 SGHTA and CDR2 FQGTGA. The CDR3 length is 14 residues. V lost 5 bases and J lost 4; bases outside the gene matches: 5. The CDR3 here is CASSLDRGSDTQYF. The CDR3 region has the DNA TGTGCCAGCAGCCTAGACAGGGGTTCAGATACGCAGTATTTT. Full variable domain (remainder filled in from reference TRBV7-3 and TRBJ2-3): GAGVSQTPSNKVTEKGKYVELRCDPISGHTALYWYRQSLGQGPEFLIYFQGTGAADDSGLPNDRFFAVRPEGSVSTLKIQRTERGDSAVYLCASSLDRGSDTQYFGPGTRLTVL.

As concerns this clone: Distinct nucleotide sequences in the sample also encode this CDR3. The V and J genes are TRBV29-1 and TRBJ2-5; D unclear. Trimming cost V 6 bases and J 2 bases, with 4 bases left between them. Germline V CDR1 and CDR2: SQVTM, ANQGSEA. The CDR3 totals 10 residues. CDR3 sequence: CSVAQETQYF. For the CDR3, the DNA is TGCAGCGTCGCTCAAGAGACCCAGTACTTC.

This chain links TRBV30 with TRBJ1-3; tentative D call: TRBD1 (5 bases). V lost 0 bases and J lost 4, with 10 bases in between. Germline loops: CDR1 GTSNPN, CDR2 SVGIG (reference sequence). The CDR3 consists of 14 residues. CDR3 nucleotide sequence: TGTGCCTGGAGTGTACATCGGGGGGGAAACACCATATATTTT. Protein product: CAWSVHRGGNTIYF.

In DNA form, the CDR3 reads TGTGCCAGCAGCGTTACTAGCGGATCCAAGGGTACGCAGTATTTT. It codes for CASSVTSGSKGTQYF. V and J are TRBV9 and TRBJ2-3, with TRBD2 matching 8 bases. The CDR3 is 15 residues long. V dropped 2 bases and J dropped 8; count of bases not matched to a gene: 10. Per the germline V gene, CDR1 is SGDLS and CDR2 is YYNGEE.